This T cell receptor beta chain was recorded in a study of shared clonotypes between healthy human individuals. Researchers divided each subset's genomic DNA evenly across several immunoSEQ plates. TCRdb's copy holds only in-frame clones and misses some; the assay was immunoSEQ multiplex PCR. This sample has millions of clones, with 93% found just once. V gave up 3 bases and J gave up 5 bases; unmatched junction bases: 7. Germline assignment: CDR1 SGDLS and CDR2 YYNGEE. This CDR3 region has 15 residues. In the naive CD8 group, cells lacked CD45RO and were positively selected for CCR7, so terminally differentiated effector memory CD45RA+ cells were left out.

The sequenced sample consisted of naive CD8+ T cells from PBMCs. The sequence derives from a man between 18 and 35 years old in good health. Some clones in this sample may be carry-over from other donors' samples. The V call is TRBV9, the J call TRBJ1-2, with 10 bases fitting TRBD1. The CDR3 DNA is TGTGCCAGCAGCGACCCTCGGACAGGGGGGTATGGCTACACCTTC. Translating it yields CASSDPRTGGYGYTF.